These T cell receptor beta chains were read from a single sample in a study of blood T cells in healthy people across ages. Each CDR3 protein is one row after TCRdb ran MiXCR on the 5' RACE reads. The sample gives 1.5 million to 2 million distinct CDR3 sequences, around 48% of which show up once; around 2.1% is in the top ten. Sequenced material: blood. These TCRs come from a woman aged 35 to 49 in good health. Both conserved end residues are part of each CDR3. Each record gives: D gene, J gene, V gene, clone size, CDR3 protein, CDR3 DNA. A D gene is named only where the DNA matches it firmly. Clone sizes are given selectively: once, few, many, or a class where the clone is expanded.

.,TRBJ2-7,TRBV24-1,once,CATSSLGQRDEQYF,TGTGCCACCAGTAGCCTTGGACAGCGCGATGAGCAGTACTTC
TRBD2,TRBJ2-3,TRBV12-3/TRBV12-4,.,CASSLLAAITDTQYF,TGTGCCAGCAGCCTACTAGCGGCTATCACAGATACGCAGTATTTT
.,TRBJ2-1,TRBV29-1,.,CSGEPHNEQFF,TGCAGCGGGGAGCCACACAATGAGCAGTTCTTC
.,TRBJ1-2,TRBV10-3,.,CAIADGDSYGYTF,TGTGCCATCGCTGACGGGGATTCCTATGGCTACACCTTC
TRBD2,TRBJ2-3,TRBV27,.,CASRSKGLAPYTDTQYF,TGTGCCAGCAGATCGAAGGGACTAGCGCCTTACACAGATACGCAGTATTTT
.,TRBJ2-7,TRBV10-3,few,CATATGTTSYEQYF,TGTGCCACGGCGACAGGGACTACTTCTTACGAGCAGTACTTC
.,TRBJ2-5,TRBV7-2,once,CASCLSAGGRGETQYF,TGTGCCAGCTGCTTATCTGCAGGGGGGCGCGGAGAGACCCAGTACTTC
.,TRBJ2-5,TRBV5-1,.,CASSIGPTETQYF,TGCGCCAGCAGTATCGGTCCCACGGAGACCCAGTACTTC
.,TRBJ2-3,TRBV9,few,CASSVGGGSLWDTQYF,TGTGCCAGCAGCGTAGGGGGGGGCTCTCTCTGGGATACGCAGTATTTT
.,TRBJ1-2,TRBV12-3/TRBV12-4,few,CASSLPWTPAGYGYTF,TGTGCCAGCAGTTTACCGTGGACACCCGCTGGGTATGGCTACACCTTC
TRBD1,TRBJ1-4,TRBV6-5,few,CASSYGASRGLRSNEKLFF,TGTGCCAGCAGTTACGGTGCGAGCAGGGGGCTAAGGTCTAATGAAAAACTGTTTTTT
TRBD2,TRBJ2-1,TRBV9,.,CASSPGGSGYEQFF,TGTGCCAGCAGCCCCGGGGGGTCCGGGTATGAGCAGTTCTTC
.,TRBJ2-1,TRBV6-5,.,CASSPPRGFNEQFF,TGTGCCAGCAGTCCCCCGAGGGGATTCAATGAGCAGTTCTTC
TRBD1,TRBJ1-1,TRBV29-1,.,CSATGAHTEAFF,TGCAGCGCGACAGGGGCGCACACTGAAGCTTTCTTT
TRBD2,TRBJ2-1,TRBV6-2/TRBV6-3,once,CASSYSETSGYNEQFF,TGTGCCAGCAGTTACTCGGAGACTAGCGGTTACAATGAGCAGTTCTTC
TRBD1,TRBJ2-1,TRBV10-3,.,CAISEPGQGSYNEQFF,TGTGCCATCAGTGAGCCTGGACAGGGTTCCTACAATGAGCAGTTCTTC
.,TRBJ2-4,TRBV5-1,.,CASSPQIPKNIQYF,TGCGCCAGCAGCCCTCAAATACCCAAAAACATTCAGTACTTC
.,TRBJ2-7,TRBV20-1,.,CSARDRDGNYEQYF,TGCAGTGCTAGGGACCGGGACGGCAACTACGAGCAGTACTTC
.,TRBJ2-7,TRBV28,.,CASSFEQDSYERYF,TGTGCCAGCAGTTTCGAACAGGACTCCTACGAGCGGTACTTC
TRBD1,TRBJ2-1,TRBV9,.,CASSAGQGNNEQFF,TGTGCCAGCAGCGCTGGACAGGGAAACAATGAGCAGTTCTTC
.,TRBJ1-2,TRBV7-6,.,CASSLAGTRDNYGYTF,TGTGCCAGCAGCTTAGCGGGGACACGAGATAACTATGGCTACACCTTC
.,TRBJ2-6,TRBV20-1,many,CSASGHWSSGANVLTF,TGCAGTGCCTCGGGACACTGGAGCTCTGGGGCCAACGTCCTGACTTTC
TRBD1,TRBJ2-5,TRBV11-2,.,CASSLDGRQGETQYF,TGTGCCAGCAGCTTAGATGGGCGACAGGGAGAGACCCAGTACTTC
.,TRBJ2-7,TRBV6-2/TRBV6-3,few,CASSYSFTGGEQYF,TGTGCCAGCAGTTACTCCTTTACAGGAGGGGAGCAGTACTTC
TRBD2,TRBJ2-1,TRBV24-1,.,CATRGGEGNEQFF,TGTGCCACCAGGGGCGGGGAGGGGAATGAGCAGTTCTTC
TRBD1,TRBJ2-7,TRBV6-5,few,CASSYRAPLGQGAYEQYF,TGTGCCAGCAGTTACCGGGCACCTCTTGGACAGGGAGCCTACGAGCAGTACTTC
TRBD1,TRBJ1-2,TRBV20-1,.,CSADKGQGNYGYTF,TGCAGTGCCGACAAGGGACAGGGGAACTATGGCTACACCTTC
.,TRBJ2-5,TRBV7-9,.,CASRAGKETQYF,TGTGCCAGCAGGGCGGGAAAAGAGACCCAGTACTTC
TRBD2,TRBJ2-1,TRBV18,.,CASSPLAGDKNEQFF,TGTGCCAGCTCACCCCTAGCGGGGGACAAAAATGAGCAGTTCTTC
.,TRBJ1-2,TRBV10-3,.,CAISDSYSYGYTF,TGTGCCATCAGTGACTCCTACTCCTATGGCTACACCTTC
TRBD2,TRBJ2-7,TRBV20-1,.,CSVESSGGPGNEQYF,TGCAGTGTTGAGTCTAGCGGGGGGCCTGGTAATGAGCAGTACTTC
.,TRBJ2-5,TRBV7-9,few,CASSRGVQGGQETQYF,TGTGCCAGCAGTCGAGGAGTCCAGGGGGGACAGGAGACCCAGTACTTC
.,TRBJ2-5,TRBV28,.,CASSFPGWGRQETQYF,TGTGCCAGCAGTTTCCCGGGGTGGGGTCGTCAAGAGACCCAGTACTTC
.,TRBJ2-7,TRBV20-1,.,CSATGTYEQYF,TGCAGTGCTACCGGAACCTACGAGCAGTACTTC
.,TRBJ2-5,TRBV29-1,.,CSVLFSETRYF,TGCAGCGTTCTATTTTCGGAGACCCGGTACTTC
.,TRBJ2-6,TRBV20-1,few,CSARDITEYRGGANVLTF,TGCAGTGCTAGAGATATAACAGAATATCGGGGTGGGGCCAACGTCCTGACTTTC
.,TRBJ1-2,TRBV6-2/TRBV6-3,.,CASTEPGFSYGYTF,TGTGCCAGCACCGAACCGGGCTTCAGCTATGGCTACACCTTC
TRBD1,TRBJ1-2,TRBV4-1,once,CASSHVDRGNGYTF,TGCGCCAGCAGCCATGTAGACAGGGGAAACGGCTACACCTTC
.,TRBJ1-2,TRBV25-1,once,CASSDTTNYGYTF,TGTGCCAGCAGTGACACGACTAACTATGGCTACACCTTC
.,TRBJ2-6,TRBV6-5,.,CASSRGLRGANVLTF,TGTGCCAGCAGCCGCGGACTACGAGGGGCCAACGTCCTGACTTTC
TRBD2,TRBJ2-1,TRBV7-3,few,CASSHSGDSYNEQFF,TGTGCCAGCAGTCATAGCGGGGACTCCTACAATGAGCAGTTCTTC
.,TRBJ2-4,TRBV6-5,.,CASRSLSKNIQYF,TGTGCCAGCAGATCTCTGAGCAAAAACATTCAGTACTTC
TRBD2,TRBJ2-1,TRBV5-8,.,CASSRLAGHPYNEQFF,TGTGCCAGCAGCCGACTAGCGGGGCACCCATACAATGAGCAGTTCTTC
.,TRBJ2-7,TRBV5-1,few,CASSLERTYIYEQYF,TGCGCCAGCAGCTTGGAAAGGACATATATCTACGAGCAGTACTTC
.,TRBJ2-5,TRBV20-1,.,CSARDPWDPIIETQYF,TGCAGTGCTAGAGATCCCTGGGACCCCATAATAGAGACCCAGTACTTC